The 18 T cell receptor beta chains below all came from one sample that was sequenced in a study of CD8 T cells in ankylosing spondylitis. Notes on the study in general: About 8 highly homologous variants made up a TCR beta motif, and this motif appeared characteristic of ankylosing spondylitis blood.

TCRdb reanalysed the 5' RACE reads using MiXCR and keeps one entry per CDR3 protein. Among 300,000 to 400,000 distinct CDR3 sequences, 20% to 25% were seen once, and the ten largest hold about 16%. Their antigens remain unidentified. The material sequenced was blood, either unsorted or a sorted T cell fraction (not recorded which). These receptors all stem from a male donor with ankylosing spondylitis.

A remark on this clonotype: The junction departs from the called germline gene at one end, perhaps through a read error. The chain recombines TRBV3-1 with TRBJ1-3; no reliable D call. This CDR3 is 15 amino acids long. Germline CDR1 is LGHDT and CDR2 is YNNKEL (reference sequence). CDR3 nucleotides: TGTGCCAGCGGCCAGACGACCGGTTCCGGTGACACCATATATTTT. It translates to CASGQTTGSGDTIYF.

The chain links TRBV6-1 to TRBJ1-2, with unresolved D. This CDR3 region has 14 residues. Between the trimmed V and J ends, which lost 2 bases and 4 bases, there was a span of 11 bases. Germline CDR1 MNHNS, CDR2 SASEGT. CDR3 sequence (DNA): TGTGCCAGCAGTGAATTTGGCAGACTCTATGGCTACACCTTC. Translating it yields CASSEFGRLYGYTF.

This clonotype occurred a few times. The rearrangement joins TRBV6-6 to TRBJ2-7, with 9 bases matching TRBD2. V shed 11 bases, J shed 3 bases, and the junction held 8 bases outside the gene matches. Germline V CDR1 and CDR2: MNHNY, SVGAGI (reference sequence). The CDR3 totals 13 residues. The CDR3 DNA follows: TGTGCCTCACGACTAGCGGAACACTACGAGCAGTACTTC. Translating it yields CASRLAEHYEQYF.

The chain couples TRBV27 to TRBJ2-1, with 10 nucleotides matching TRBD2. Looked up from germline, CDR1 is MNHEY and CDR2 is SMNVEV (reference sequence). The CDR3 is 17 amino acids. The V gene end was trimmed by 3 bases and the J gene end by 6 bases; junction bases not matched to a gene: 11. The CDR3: CASSFPEAGGPLNEQFF. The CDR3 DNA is TGTGCCAGCAGTTTCCCCGAAGCGGGAGGGCCTCTCAATGAGCAGTTCTTC.

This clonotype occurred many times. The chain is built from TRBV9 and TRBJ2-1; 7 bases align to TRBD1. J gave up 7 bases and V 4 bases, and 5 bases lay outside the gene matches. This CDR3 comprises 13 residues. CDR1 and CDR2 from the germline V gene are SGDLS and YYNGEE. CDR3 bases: TGTGCCAGCAGCCTGGGACAGTCTAATGAGCAGTTCTTC. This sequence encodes CASSLGQSNEQFF.

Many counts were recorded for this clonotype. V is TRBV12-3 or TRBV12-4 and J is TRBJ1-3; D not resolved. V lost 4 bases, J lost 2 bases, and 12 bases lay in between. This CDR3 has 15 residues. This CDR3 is CASSSTRVPGNTIYF. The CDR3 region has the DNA TGTGCCAGCAGTTCCACCCGGGTCCCTGGAAACACCATATATTTT.

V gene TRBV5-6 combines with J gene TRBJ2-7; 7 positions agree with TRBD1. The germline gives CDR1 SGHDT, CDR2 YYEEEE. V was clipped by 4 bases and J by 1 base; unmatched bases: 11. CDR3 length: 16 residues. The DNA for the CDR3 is TGTGCCAGCAGCCGAGACCCCCGGGACAGTTCCTACGAGCAGTACTTC. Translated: CASSRDPRDSSYEQYF.

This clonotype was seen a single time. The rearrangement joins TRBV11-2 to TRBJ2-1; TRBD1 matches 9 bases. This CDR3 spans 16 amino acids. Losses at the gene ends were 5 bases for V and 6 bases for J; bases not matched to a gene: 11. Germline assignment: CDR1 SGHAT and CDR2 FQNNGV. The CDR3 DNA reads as TGTGCCAGCAGCCCAACACAGGGGGCTAATCTCAATGAGCAGTTCTTC. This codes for CASSPTQGANLNEQFF.

The CDR3 reads CASRPPGLAGWEQYF. CDR3 sequence (DNA): TGTGCCAGCAGACCACCCGGACTAGCGGGCTGGGAGCAGTACTTC. V usage is TRBV11-2 and J usage is TRBJ2-7; TRBD2 aligns across 11 bases. The V and J ends lost 6 bases and 7 bases, in that order; junction bases with no gene match: 11. This CDR3 contains 15 residues. CDR1 SGHAT and CDR2 FQNNGV come from the germline V gene.

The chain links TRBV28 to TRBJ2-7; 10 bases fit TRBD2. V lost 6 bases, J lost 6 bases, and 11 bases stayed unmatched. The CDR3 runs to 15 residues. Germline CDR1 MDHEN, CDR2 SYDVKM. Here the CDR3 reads CASRARLAGASEQYF. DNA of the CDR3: TGTGCCAGCAGGGCCCGTCTAGCGGGAGCCAGCGAGCAGTACTTC.

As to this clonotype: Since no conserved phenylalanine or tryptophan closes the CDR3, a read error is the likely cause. This CDR3 is CASSQDTVLENIQYY. The CDR3 DNA is TGTGCCAGCAGCCAAGACACCGTATTGGAAAACATTCAGTACTAC. V usage is TRBV3-1 and J usage is TRBJ2-4; D call uncertain. Germline V gene lookup returns CDR1 LGHDT and CDR2 YNNKEL (reference sequence). This CDR3 is built from 15 residues. Trimming removed 0 bases from V and 5 bases from J, with 11 bases in between.

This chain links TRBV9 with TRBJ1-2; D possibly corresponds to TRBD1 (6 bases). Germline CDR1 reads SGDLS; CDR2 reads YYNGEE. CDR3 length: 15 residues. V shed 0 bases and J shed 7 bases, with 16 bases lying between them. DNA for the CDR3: TGTGCCAGCAGCGTAGCTAGACCGGGGGCCGGTGGCTACACCTTC. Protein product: CASSVARPGAGGYTF.

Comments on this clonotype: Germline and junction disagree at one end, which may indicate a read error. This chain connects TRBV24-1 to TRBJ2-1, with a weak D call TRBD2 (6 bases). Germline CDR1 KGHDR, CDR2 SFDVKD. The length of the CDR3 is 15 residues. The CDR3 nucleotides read TGTGCCACCAGTGCTTTGGGGAGGCCCTACAATGAGCAGTTCTTC. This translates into CATSALGRPYNEQFF.

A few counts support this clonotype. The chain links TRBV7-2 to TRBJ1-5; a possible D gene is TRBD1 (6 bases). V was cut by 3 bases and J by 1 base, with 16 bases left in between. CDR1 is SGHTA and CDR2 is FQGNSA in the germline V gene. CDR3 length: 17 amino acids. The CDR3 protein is CASSFGPTGMSNQPQHF. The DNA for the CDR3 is TGTGCCAGCAGCTTCGGACCGACAGGTATGAGCAATCAGCCCCAGCATTTT.

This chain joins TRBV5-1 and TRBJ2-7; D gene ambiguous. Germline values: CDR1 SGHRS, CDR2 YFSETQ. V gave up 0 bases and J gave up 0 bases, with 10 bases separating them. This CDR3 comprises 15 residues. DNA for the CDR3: TGCGCCAGCAGCTTGGGCCCCACAACCTCCTACGAGCAGTACTTC. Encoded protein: CASSLGPTTSYEQYF.

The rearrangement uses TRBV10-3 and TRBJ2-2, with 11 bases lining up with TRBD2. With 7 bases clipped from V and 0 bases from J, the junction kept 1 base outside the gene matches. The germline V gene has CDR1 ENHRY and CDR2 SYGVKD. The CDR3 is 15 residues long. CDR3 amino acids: CAIKTSGANTGELFF. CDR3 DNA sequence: TGTGCCATCAAGACTAGCGGGGCGAACACCGGGGAGCTGTTTTTT.

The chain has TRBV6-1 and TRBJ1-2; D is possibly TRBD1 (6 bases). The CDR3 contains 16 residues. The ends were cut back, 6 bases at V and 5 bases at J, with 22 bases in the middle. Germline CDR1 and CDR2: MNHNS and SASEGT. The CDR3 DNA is TGTGCCAGCAGCCTCCCGACAGGCCGCACACTATATGGCTACACCTTC. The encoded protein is CASSLPTGRTLYGYTF.

The DNA of the CDR3 is TGCAGTGCTAGAGGGCCCCGTAGCTCTCTAAATCCAGAGACCCAGTACTTC. Its protein product is CSARGPRSSLNPETQYF. This chain links TRBV20-1 with TRBJ2-5, with D unclear. Deletions cut 1 base from V and 4 bases from J, with 22 bases between. Germline CDR1 reads DFQATT; CDR2 reads SNEGSKA (reference sequence). This CDR3 comprises 17 residues.